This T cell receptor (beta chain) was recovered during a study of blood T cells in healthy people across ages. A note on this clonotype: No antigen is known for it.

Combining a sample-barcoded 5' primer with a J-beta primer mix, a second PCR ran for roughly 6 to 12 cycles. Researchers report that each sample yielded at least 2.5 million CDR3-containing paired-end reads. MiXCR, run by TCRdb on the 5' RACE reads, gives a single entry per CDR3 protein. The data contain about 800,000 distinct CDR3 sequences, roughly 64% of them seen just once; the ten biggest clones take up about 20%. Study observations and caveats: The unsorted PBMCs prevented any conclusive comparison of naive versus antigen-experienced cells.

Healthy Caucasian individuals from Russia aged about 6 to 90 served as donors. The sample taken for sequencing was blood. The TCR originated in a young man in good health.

The CDR3 loop reads CSARFDLYEQYF. The CDR3 bases are TGCAGTGCTAGGTTTGACTTGTACGAGCAGTACTTC. The rearrangement joins TRBV20-1 to TRBJ2-7; D is ambiguous. Trimming took 3 bases from V and 4 from J, leaving 10 bases between them. This CDR3 contains 12 residues. Germline CDR1 DFQATT, CDR2 SNEGSKA (reference sequence).